These 24 T cell receptor beta chains originate from one sample sequenced in a study of identical twins listed by TCRdb under 2016. Receptor libraries were prepared by 5' RACE. The sequencing machine was an Illumina HiSeq 2000. The public reads were reanalyzed by TCRdb: fastp trimming at Q25, MiXCR alignment, in-frame beta chains only. Rows are combined by CDR3 protein, so each entry shows the most common genes and DNA. The sample table holds 250,000 to 300,000 distinct CDR3 sequences, of which approximately 8.3% were seen once. 3% of the sample is in the top ten clones. Separately, the same data were catalogued under a study of yellow fever vaccine responses in identical twins.

Sequenced material: CD8+ T cells sorted from blood. All receptors derive from a woman younger than 35 in good health.

This clonotype has more than one count but fewer than ten. The chain joins TRBV27 to TRBJ2-1; the match to TRBD2 covers 9 bases. Germline trimming cut 5 bases from V and 7 bases from J; bases unmatched to any gene: 9. Germline V gives CDR1 MNHEY, CDR2 SMNVEV (reference sequence). This CDR3 region has 15 residues. CDR3 nucleotide sequence: TGTGCCAGCAGTCGGCTTAGGGCGGGGGGGAATGAGCAGTTCTTC. It translates to CASSRLRAGGNEQFF.

This clonotype has a count of ten or more. The chain combines TRBV4-3 with TRBJ2-1, with a possible D match to TRBD2 (5 bases). V lost 6 bases and J 9 bases, leaving 15 bases between the germline ends. This CDR3 contains 13 residues. Germline values: CDR1 LGHNA, CDR2 YSLEER. CDR3 amino acids: CASSQKLGGEQFF. CDR3 DNA: TGCGCCAGCAGTCAAAAACTAGGTGGTGAGCAGTTCTTC.

There are a few counts of this clonotype. The chain uses TRBV24-1 and TRBJ2-2, with 10 bases identical to TRBD2. The CDR3 contains 16 residues. The germline V gene encodes CDR1 KGHDR and CDR2 SFDVKD. Germline trimming cut 1 base from V and 6 bases from J; bases unmatched to any gene: 4. The CDR3 bases are TGTGCCACCAGTGATTTTCAAGGGACTAGCGCCGGGGAGCTGTTTTTT. This encodes CATSDFQGTSAGELFF.

The chain couples TRBV29-1 to TRBJ2-5; 8 bases are shared with TRBD2. Trimming cost V 6 bases and J 5 bases; bases outside gene matches: 8. The CDR3 spans 13 residues. Germline CDR1 is SQVTM and CDR2 is ANQGSEA. The CDR3 DNA follows: TGCAGCGTGCTCCGGGGGGGGGCGGAGACCCAGTACTTC. Translation gives CSVLRGGAETQYF.

The chain carries TRBV9 and TRBJ2-7; TRBD1 matches 11 bases. V gave up 0 bases and J gave up 4 bases; unmatched junction bases: 3. Germline V CDR1 and CDR2: SGDLS, YYNGEE. CDR3 size: 15 residues. The DNA for the CDR3 is TGTGCCAGCAGCGTAGCCGGGACAGGGGGGTACGAGCAGTACTTC. This codes for CASSVAGTGGYEQYF.

The chain combines TRBV10-3 with TRBJ2-3, with D maybe TRBD1 (6 bases). Trimming cost V 8 bases and J 0 bases, with 15 bases left between them. The CDR3 is made up of 15 amino acids. CDR1 and CDR2 (germline): ENHRY, SYGVKD. DNA for the CDR3: TGTGCCATCGGGCCCGCGACAGGAAGCACAGATACGCAGTATTTT. Its translation: CAIGPATGSTDTQYF.

The chain combines TRBV7-2 with TRBJ2-7; 8 nucleotides match TRBD2. V was clipped by 4 bases and J by 7 bases; unmatched bases: 6. Germline values: CDR1 SGHTA, CDR2 FQGNSA. This CDR3 has 13 residues. The CDR3 loop reads CASSWVAGKEQYF. The CDR3 DNA follows: TGTGCCAGCAGCTGGGTAGCGGGGAAAGAGCAGTACTTC.

In this sample, this clonotype turned up a few times. The genes are TRBV28 and TRBJ2-2, with a tentative D call TRBD1 (6 bases). Trimming took off 6 bases at V and 2 bases at J, with 13 bases between the two ends. Per the germline V gene, CDR1 is MDHEN and CDR2 is SYDVKM. The CDR3 consists of 15 residues. The CDR3 bases are TGTGCCAGCAGCTACCGGGACACCAACACCGGGGAGCTGTTTTTT. Residues: CASSYRDTNTGELFF.

This clonotype was detected a few times. V and J are TRBV7-9 and TRBJ2-4; 7 nucleotides agree with TRBD1. This CDR3 has 15 amino acids. The V segment lost 5 bases and the J segment 3 bases; nucleotides outside the gene matches: 7. The germline gives CDR1 SEHNR, CDR2 FQNEAQ (reference sequence). CDR3 loop: CASSHRQGDKNIQYF. In DNA, the CDR3 is TGTGCCAGCAGCCATAGACAGGGCGACAAAAACATTCAGTACTTC. The full variable domain, in which reference TRBV7-9 and TRBJ2-4 provide the parts outside the CDR3, is DTGVSQNPRHKITKRGQNVTFRCDPISEHNRLYWYRQTLGQGPEFLTYFQNEAQLEKSRLLSDRFSAERPKGSFSTLEIQRTEQGDSAMYLCASSHRQGDKNIQYFGAGTRLSVL.

This clonotype was seen only a few times. For the CDR3, the DNA is TGTGCCAGCAGCCCCCGTGGACCGGGAACTGATACGCAGTATTTT. Translated, it gives CASSPRGPGTDTQYF. The chain combines TRBV7-8 with TRBJ2-3, with TRBD2 as a possible D gene (5 bases). CDR1 and CDR2 (germline): SGHVS, FQNEAQ. V lost 5 bases to trimming and J lost 6 bases, with 18 bases between them. The CDR3 totals 15 residues.

There are many counts of this clonotype. CDR3 DNA sequence: TGTGCCAGCAGCCCTAGACTAGCGGGGGACCAAGAGACCCAGTACTTC. This gives the protein CASSPRLAGDQETQYF. The chain links TRBV3-1 to TRBJ2-5, with 12 bases that match TRBD2. Germline V lookup: CDR1 LGHDT, CDR2 YNNKEL (reference sequence). There are 16 residues in the CDR3. The J segment lost 0 bases and the V segment lost 4 bases, leaving 3 bases of the junction unmatched.

Many counts were recorded for this clonotype. V and J are TRBV9 and TRBJ2-7; D tentatively reads TRBD1 or TRBD2 (5 bases each). Trimming left V 0 bases short and J 3 bases short, with 13 bases between. This CDR3 has 15 amino acids. CDR1 is SGDLS and CDR2 is YYNGEE in the germline V gene. The CDR3 DNA reads TGTGCCAGCAGCGTAGCCGGGACGGTGAACTACGAGCAGTACTTC. It codes for CASSVAGTVNYEQYF. Complete variable domain (other parts from reference TRBV9 and TRBJ2-7): DSGVTQTPKHLITATGQRVTLRCSPRSGDLSVYWYQQSLDQGLQFLIQYYNGEERAKGNILERFSAQQFPDLHSELNLSSLELGDSALYFCASSVAGTVNYEQYFGPGTRLTVT.

This chain uses TRBV5-4 with TRBJ2-3, with no clear D. This CDR3 region has 15 residues. The germline V gene has CDR1 SGHNT and CDR2 YYREEE (reference sequence). Trimming removed 0 bases from V and 2 bases from J, with 10 bases in between. For the CDR3, the DNA is TGTGCCAGCAGCTTGGCGTCTACCGCCACAGATACGCAGTATTTT. The encoded protein is CASSLASTATDTQYF.

This clonotype was picked up many times. The chain employs TRBV5-1 and TRBJ1-5; 7 bases agree with TRBD1. The ends lost 6 bases at V and 1 base at J; junction bases unmatched: 10. CDR3 length: 16 residues. The germline gives CDR1 SGHRS, CDR2 YFSETQ. This CDR3 reads CASIPIGQASNQPQHF. CDR3 nucleotides: TGCGCCAGCATCCCAATCGGACAGGCGAGCAATCAGCCCCAGCATTTT. Drawing the rest from reference TRBV5-1 and TRBJ1-5, the complete variable domain is KAGVTQTPRYLIKTRGQQVTLSCSPISGHRSVSWYQQTPGQGLQFLFEYFSETQRNKGNFPGRFSGRQFSNSRSEMNVSTLELGDSALYLCASIPIGQASNQPQHFGDGTRLSIL.

This chain uses TRBV27 with TRBJ2-1; D might be TRBD1 (5 bases). The CDR3 has 13 residues. Germline values: CDR1 MNHEY, CDR2 SMNVEV (reference sequence). The V end lost 7 bases, the J end lost 5 bases, and 12 bases lay between the germline ends. The CDR3 is CASTWGRNNEQFF. The CDR3 nucleotides read TGTGCCAGCACCTGGGGCAGAAACAATGAGCAGTTCTTC.

With respect to this clonotype: A much more abundant neighbour one base away suggests this may be a read error. The chain has TRBV7-9 and TRBJ2-5, with 7 bases lining up with TRBD2. Germline lookup yields CDR1 SEHNR and CDR2 FQNEAQ (reference sequence). V trimming: 7 bases; J trimming: 1 base; junction bases outside the gene matches: 3. The CDR3 consists of 13 residues. The CDR3 loop is CASKASGQETQYF. The CDR3, as DNA: TGTGCCAGCAAGGCTAGCGGCCAAGAGACCCAGTACTTC. Drawing the rest from reference TRBV7-9 and TRBJ2-5, the complete variable domain is DTGVSQNPRHKITKRGQNVTFRCDPISEHNRLYWYRQTLGQGPEFLTYFQNEAQLEKSRLLSDRFSAERPKGSFSTLEIQRTEQGDSAMYLCASKASGQETQYFGPGTRLLVL.

The chain has TRBV6-2 or TRBV6-3 and TRBJ2-1; 10 nucleotides match TRBD2. The CDR3 extends over 16 amino acids. Germline V gives CDR1 MNHEY, CDR2 SVGEGT. Germline trimming cut 4 bases from V and 2 bases from J; bases unmatched to any gene: 5. CDR3 DNA: TGTGCCAGCAGTTTACAGACTAGCGGGCCCTACAATGAGCAGTTCTTC. This gives the protein CASSLQTSGPYNEQFF.

This clonotype came up a few times. The chain uses TRBV2 and TRBJ2-4, with D possibly TRBD1 on 5 matching bases. Trimming removed 1 base from V and 5 bases from J, with 12 bases in between. Per germline, CDR1 SNHLY and CDR2 FYNNEI. The CDR3 length is 15 residues. The CDR3 bases are TGTGCCAGCAGTGAAGAAGCTAGGGGCGAAAACATTCAGTACTTC. It yields the protein CASSEEARGENIQYF. The full variable domain, its missing parts supplied by reference TRBV2 and TRBJ2-4, is EPEVTQTPSHQVTQMGQEVILRCVPISNHLYFYWYRQILGQKVEFLVSFYNNEISEKSEIFDDQFSVERPDGSNFTLKIRSTKLEDSAMYFCASSEEARGENIQYFGAGTRLSVL.

This clonotype was picked up a small number of times. This rearrangement joins TRBV12-5 to TRBJ2-7; 9 bases align to TRBD2. Germline V gives CDR1 LGHNT, CDR2 FRNRAP. Trimming removed 3 bases from V and 5 bases from J; junction bases left unmatched: 11. CDR3 size: 16 residues. The CDR3 DNA is TGTGCTAGTGGTTTTCCCGGGACTAGCTCCCCCGACGAGCAGTACTTC. Its protein product is CASGFPGTSSPDEQYF.

The rearrangement uses TRBV7-6 and TRBJ1-4, with D maybe TRBD1 (5 bases). The germline CDR1 and CDR2 sequences are SGHVS and FNYEAQ. This CDR3 spans 16 amino acids. Trimming took 5 bases from V and 7 from J, leaving 20 bases between them. The CDR3 reads CASSPGRAGGFEKLFF. DNA of the CDR3: TGTGCCAGCAGCCCGGGGAGGGCTGGGGGTTTTGAAAAACTGTTTTTT.

The chain is built from TRBV27 and TRBJ2-2; no clear D gene. The germline V gene has CDR1 MNHEY and CDR2 SMNVEV (reference sequence). Trimming stripped 7 bases from V and 8 bases from J, with 8 bases between. This CDR3 spans 11 amino acids. Here the CDR3 reads CASTRGGELFF. The CDR3 DNA sequence: TGTGCCAGCACCCGAGGTGGGGAGCTGTTTTTT.

The chain recombines TRBV27 with TRBJ2-3, with D unresolved. Trimming took off 5 bases at V and 2 bases at J, with 17 bases between the two ends. The CDR3 consists of 16 residues. CDR1 and CDR2 (germline): MNHEY, SMNVEV (reference sequence). The CDR3 loop reads CASSHDGLTPTDTQYF. For the CDR3, the DNA is TGTGCCAGCAGTCATGACGGCCTAACGCCCACAGATACGCAGTATTTT.

This clonotype has at least ten counts. The V and J genes are TRBV20-1 and TRBJ2-3; 10 nucleotides agree with TRBD2. The trim removed 0 bases at V and 4 bases at J, leaving 10 bases unmatched. Germline assignment: CDR1 DFQATT and CDR2 SNEGSKA (reference sequence). This CDR3 is 17 amino acids long. In nucleotides, the CDR3 is TGCAGTGCTAGAGACCTGTCTAGCGGGAGTGTCGCAGATACGCAGTATTTT. This encodes CSARDLSSGSVADTQYF.

This clonotype was seen more than once but under ten times. This chain uses TRBV7-9 with TRBJ2-3; D ambiguous. The germline gives CDR1 SEHNR, CDR2 FQNEAQ (reference sequence). The CDR3 contains 12 residues. V was pared by 3 bases and J by 4 bases, with 5 bases between. This CDR3 is CASSFVADTQYF. The CDR3 coding sequence is TGTGCCAGCAGCTTCGTGGCAGATACGCAGTATTTT.